One T cell receptor beta chain is described in this entry. The antigen it recognizes is unknown. No base quality information exists; no much larger clone differs at one position. The sample is drawn from a study of PD-L1 blockade in urothelial cancer (dated by TCRdb to about 2017). Turning to the overall study: All patients started therapy around 2014 and received atezolizumab 1,200 mg intravenously every 3 weeks. About 85% of the roughly 29 patients were identified as males with urothelial cancer of bladder origin, and a prior smoking history was reported by 18 of 29 patients. An ECOG performance status of 0 or 1 was recorded for the patients, and 0 to 3 prior chemotherapy regimens had been received by the patients. Blood samples were analyzed at two time points: 3 weeks after treatment start (second dose) and 6 weeks after treatment start. Blood samples gave median yields of roughly 150,000 T cells and over 80,000 unique TCRs, along with a median clonality of around 0.075. Somatic, immune and clinical correlates of response to PD-L1 blockade with atezolizumab in urothelial cancer were the focus of an exploratory multi-omic analysis. Pretreatment tumor samples, along with matched peripheral blood serially collected before and after atezolizumab treatment, were subjected to TCR sequencing. Progression-free survival longer than 6 months counted as durable clinical benefit, and TCR features were additionally tested against both progression-free and overall survival. In the same patients, whole exome sequencing and RNA sequencing of pretreatment tumors were performed in addition to TCR sequencing. Some ten patients reached durable clinical benefit, while 20 patients did not. Some 29 patients had pretreatment blood TCR-seq, about 25 had at least one posttreatment blood collection, and about 25 had tumor TCR-seq.

Between the V and J ends, shortened by 1 base and 5 bases respectively, the junction contains 15 bases. There are 16 amino acids in the CDR3, from cysteine to phenylalanine inclusive. The read is trimmed to its CDR3 DNA, 48 bases read in frame from base 1. Per the germline V gene (reference sequence), SEHNR is the CDR1 and FQNEAQ is the CDR2. Synthetic TCR analog templates were spiked into each PCR to estimate absolute template abundance from read counts. Using the immunoSEQ assay, TCRbeta CDR3 regions were amplified from genomic DNA with bias-controlled V and J gene primers. Sequencing of rearranged TCRbeta segments was performed at approximately 20X coverage. Regarding the original processing steps: Clustering was used to correct sequencing errors, and CDR3s were annotated against IMGT so that V, D and J genes could be assigned. Out-of-frame and stop-codon sequences were excluded, and only productive TCRbeta rearrangements were used in downstream analyses. To compute clonality, Shannon entropy was normalized by the log of the number of unique productive sequences and then subtracted from one. Fisher's exact test with Benjamini-Hochberg correction, using a cutoff of adjusted p below 0.01, was how clones that differed between time points or between blood and tumor were identified. The table was pulled from immuneACCESS by TCRdb, which kept in-frame rearrangements only. Such tables lose some clones; where checked, under half of the loss comes from unresolved V genes, and the rest has no known cause. That table supplies the V and J calls and clone size; D and trimming were determined from the DNA. Present in this sample are 58,000 or so clones, more than 70% of which were seen just once. Under 3.5% of the sample rests with the top ten.

The cohort included 25 to 30 patients with locally advanced or metastatic urothelial carcinoma who were treated at Memorial Sloan Kettering on a trial protocol. Peripheral blood mononuclear cells were collected from each patient pretreatment and during treatment, giving between 1 and 8 total time points per patient. The Qiagen DNeasy Blood extraction kit was used to purify genomic DNA from total PBMCs and tumor samples. PBMCs were collected pretreatment and during treatment and were isolated and stored as previously described. Overall results and qualifications from the work: A pretreatment peripheral blood TCR clonality below the median was linked to improved progression-free and overall survival. Patients with durable benefit showed greater expansion of tumor-associated TCR clones in peripheral blood 3 weeks after starting treatment (n = 22, p = 0.022). Because the sample size was small (n ≈ 28) and many of the analyses were exploratory, the results are meant to be hypothesis-generating.

The source is a middle-aged man with urothelial cancer. Recombination connected TRBV7-9 to TRBJ2-1; the D region possibly corresponds to TRBD1 (5 bases align). This material consisted of PBMCs, taken around atezolizumab (anti-PD-L1) treatment. The DNA reads TGTGCCAGCAGCTTAGTTTGGGTCAGGGATAACAATGAGCAGTTCTTC. This encodes CASSLVWVRDNNEQFF.